One and the same sample provided the 15 T cell receptor beta chains below, sequenced in a study of Ad26.COV2.S vaccination and SARS-CoV-2 variants. Sequenced by immunoSEQ multiplex PCR; TCRdb stores in-frame clones only, minus some. The data contain about 390,000 clones, about nine tenths of them singletons. Treatment given: roughly 18 received Ad26.COV2.S at low or high dose, single or two shots; about 5 received placebo; per-sample allocation not given. After the first vaccine or placebo injection, samples were drawn on day 63. This sample comprised peripheral blood, obtained in a trial of Ad26.COV2.S vaccine versus placebo. All receptors come from a person aged 18-65 years who received the Ad26.COV2.S COVID-19 vaccine or a placebo.

DNA of the CDR3: TGTGCCAGCCGGTTGGACAGGGACCTCACTGAAGCTTTCTTT. Translating gives CASRLDRDLTEAFF. The chain combines TRBV6-5 with TRBJ1-1, with TRBD1 matching 8 bases. Trimming removed 8 bases from V and 4 bases from J; junction bases left unmatched: 9. The CDR3 spans 14 residues. Looked up from germline, CDR1 is MNHEY and CDR2 is SVGAGI.

This chain uses TRBV29-1 with TRBJ2-5; TRBD1 or TRBD2 may be the D gene (6 bases each). CDR1 and CDR2 (germline): SQVTM, ANQGSEA. The V and J ends lost 5 bases and 4 bases respectively, with 17 bases between them. The CDR3 has 14 residues. CDR3 sequence reads: CSVSYGGRGETQYF. In nucleotides, the CDR3 is TGCAGCGTTTCTTATGGGGGGCGGGGAGAGACCCAGTACTTC. The complete variable domain, with remaining parts taken from reference TRBV29-1 and TRBJ2-5, reads SAVISQKPSRDICQRGTSLTIQCQVDSQVTMMFWYRQQPGQSLTLIATANQGSEATYESGFVIDKFPISRPNLTFSTLTVSNMSPEDSSIYLCSVSYGGRGETQYFGPGTRLLVL.

This chain links TRBV5-1 with TRBJ2-7, with TRBD1 identical over 9 bases. Trimming cost V 6 bases and J 4 bases; bases outside gene matches: 11. There are 15 residues in the CDR3. CDR1 and CDR2 (germline): SGHRS, YFSETQ. CDR3 residues: CASTPTGTGHYEQYF. The CDR3 nucleotides are TGCGCCAGCACCCCGACCGGGACAGGGCATTACGAGCAGTACTTC.

Details on this clone: At the DNA level, this CDR3 is encoded by other sequences in the same sample as well. V is TRBV12-3 or TRBV12-4 and J is TRBJ1-1, with D unresolved. This CDR3 comprises 12 residues. The V end was cut by 5 bases, the J end by 3 bases, with 7 bases between. The CDR3 protein is CASSPRDTEAFF. CDR3 in DNA: TGTGCCAGCAGTCCCAGAGACACTGAAGCTTTCTTT.

The chain is built from TRBV7-2 and TRBJ2-5; 8 bases align to TRBD1. V trimming: 4 bases; J trimming: 9 bases; junction bases outside the gene matches: 22. Germline V lookup: CDR1 SGHTA, CDR2 FQGNSA. The CDR3 extends over 18 amino acids. This CDR3 is CASSSRAKTGAREGAQYF. CDR3 in DNA: TGTGCCAGCAGCTCTAGAGCAAAGACAGGGGCCCGAGAGGGGGCCCAGTACTTC.

This clone has only a few counts. The chain employs TRBV7-8 and TRBJ1-5, with D unclear. Trimming removed 5 bases from V and 1 base from J, with 6 bases in between. The CDR3 has 13 amino acids. Germline-derived CDR1 and CDR2 are SGHVS and FQNEAQ. The CDR3 nucleotides are TGTGCCAGCAGCCCATACAGCAATCAGCCCCAGCATTTT. This gives the protein CASSPYSNQPQHF.

This chain uses TRBV5-6 with TRBJ2-3, with 8 bases that match TRBD2. Trimming removed 7 bases from V and 1 base from J; junction bases left unmatched: 5. This CDR3 region has 14 residues. The germline gives CDR1 SGHDT, CDR2 YYEEEE. CDR3 loop: CASDTGGRTDTQYF. The CDR3 region has the DNA TGTGCCAGCGATACGGGGGGGCGCACAGATACGCAGTATTTT.

V usage is TRBV4-3 and J usage is TRBJ2-4; the match to TRBD1 covers 11 bases. The CDR3 extends over 20 amino acids. Germline V CDR1 and CDR2: LGHNA, YSLEER. Unmatched junction bases numbered 13, after V lost 2 bases and J lost 1 base. The CDR3 sequence: CASSQHDPGQGDSAKNIQYF. The DNA for the CDR3 is TGCGCCAGCAGCCAACACGATCCGGGACAGGGGGATTCGGCCAAAAACATTCAGTACTTC.

V gene TRBV7-6 combines with J gene TRBJ2-5, with 9 nucleotides matching TRBD1. The junction had 4 bases not matched to a gene; V was cut back by 1 base and J by 4 bases. The germline gives CDR1 SGHVS, CDR2 FNYEAQ. This CDR3 contains 15 residues. The chain's CDR3 is CASSLEGQGGETQYF. The CDR3 DNA reads TGTGCCAGCAGCTTAGAGGGACAGGGTGGAGAGACCCAGTACTTC.

The chain joins TRBV20-1 to TRBJ2-5; D is perhaps TRBD2 (6 bases). CDR3 length equals 14 residues. Germline V gives CDR1 DFQATT, CDR2 SNEGSKA (reference sequence). V was trimmed by 5 bases and J by 8 bases, leaving 21 bases between them. This CDR3 reads CSAGDWEATVTQYF. The CDR3 DNA sequence: TGCAGTGCTGGTGACTGGGAGGCCACAGTAACCCAGTACTTC.

The gene calls are TRBV28 and TRBJ1-2, with D possibly TRBD1 on 6 matching bases. The germline gives CDR1 MDHEN, CDR2 SYDVKM. V was pared by 8 bases and J by 8 bases, with 18 bases between. The CDR3 runs to 13 residues. This CDR3 reads CASGLLGARGYTF. CDR3 bases: TGTGCCAGCGGATTGTTGGGGGCGCGCGGCTACACCTTC.

This chain joins TRBV5-1 and TRBJ1-4; TRBD1 matches at 8 bases. After removal of 0 bases from V and 6 bases from J, the junction contained 4 bases not matched to a gene. The CDR3 spans 15 residues. The germline CDR1 and CDR2 sequences are SGHRS and YFSETQ. The CDR3 region is CASSLGSGGDEKLFF. The CDR3 DNA reads as TGCGCCAGCAGCTTGGGGTCAGGGGGCGATGAAAAACTGTTTTTT. The variable domain in full, completed from reference TRBV5-1 and TRBJ1-4, reads KAGVTQTPRYLIKTRGQQVTLSCSPISGHRSVSWYQQTPGQGLQFLFEYFSETQRNKGNFPGRFSGRQFSNSRSEMNVSTLELGDSALYLCASSLGSGGDEKLFFGSGTQLSVL.

The rearrangement uses TRBV3-1 (or the pseudogene TRBV3-2) and TRBJ1-2, with a weak D call TRBD1 (5 bases). CDR1 and CDR2 (germline): LGHDT, YNNKEL (reference sequence). The CDR3 extends over 15 amino acids. The germline V and J ends were trimmed by 0 bases and 4 bases, with 12 bases remaining between them. This CDR3 is CASSQDPGTSYGYTF. The CDR3 coding sequence is TGTGCCAGCAGCCAAGATCCTGGGACGTCCTATGGCTACACCTTC.

The CDR3 DNA sequence: TGTGCCAGCAGCCTAGACAGGACTACCTCCTACAATGAGCAGTTCTTC. As protein: CASSLDRTTSYNEQFF. The J gene is TRBJ2-1, the V gene TRBV7-8; D might be TRBD1 or TRBD2, each matching 6 bases. Germline-derived CDR1 and CDR2 are SGHVS and FQNEAQ. The CDR3 has 16 residues. The V end lost 5 bases, the J end lost 0 bases, and 14 bases lay between the germline ends.

The CDR3 DNA follows: TGTGCCACCAGTGATTCAATCAGTTCCTTCAATACGCAGTATTTT. Translating gives CATSDSISSFNTQYF. The V call is TRBV24-1, the J call TRBJ2-3, with D hard to call. With 2 bases removed from V and 7 bases from J, the gap between germline ends came to 15 bases. Looked up from germline, CDR1 is KGHDR and CDR2 is SFDVKD. There are 15 residues in the CDR3.